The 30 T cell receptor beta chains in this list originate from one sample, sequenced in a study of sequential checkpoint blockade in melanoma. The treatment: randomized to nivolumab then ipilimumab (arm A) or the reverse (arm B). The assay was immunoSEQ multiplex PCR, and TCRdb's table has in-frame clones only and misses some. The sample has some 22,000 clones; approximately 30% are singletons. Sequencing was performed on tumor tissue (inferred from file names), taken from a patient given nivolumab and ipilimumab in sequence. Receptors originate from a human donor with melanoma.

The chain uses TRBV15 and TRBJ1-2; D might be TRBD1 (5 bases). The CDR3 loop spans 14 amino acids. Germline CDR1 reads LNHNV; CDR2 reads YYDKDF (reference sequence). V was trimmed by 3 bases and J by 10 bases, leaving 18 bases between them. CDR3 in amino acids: CATSSGTAGADYTF. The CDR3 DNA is TGTGCCACCAGCAGTGGAACCGCCGGGGCCGACTACACCTTC.

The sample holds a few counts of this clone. CDR3 nucleotides: TGTGCCAGCAGTTACTTCGGACAGGGGTGGATCTCTGGAAACACCATATATTTT. It codes for CASSYFGQGWISGNTIYF. The gene calls are TRBV6-8 and TRBJ1-3, with TRBD1 identical over 9 bases. CDR1 is MNHGY, CDR2 SAAAGT, per germline. V lost 1 base to trimming and J lost 0 bases; unmatched junction nucleotides: 7. The CDR3 is 18 residues long.

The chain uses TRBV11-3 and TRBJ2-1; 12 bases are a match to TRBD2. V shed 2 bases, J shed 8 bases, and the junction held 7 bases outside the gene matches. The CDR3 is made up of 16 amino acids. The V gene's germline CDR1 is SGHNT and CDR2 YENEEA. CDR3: CASSLTTSGRADEQFF. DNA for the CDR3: TGTGCCAGCAGCTTAACGACTAGCGGGAGAGCCGATGAGCAGTTCTTC.

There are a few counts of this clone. The CDR3 reads CASSPGTLTGYEQYF. The CDR3 DNA is TGTGCCAGCTCACCTGGGACTTTGACCGGGTACGAGCAGTACTTC. J is TRBJ2-7 and V is TRBV18; D possibly corresponds to TRBD2 (6 bases). This CDR3 contains 15 residues. V was trimmed by 3 bases and J by 4 bases, leaving 16 bases between them. Germline CDR1 KGHSH, CDR2 LQKENI.

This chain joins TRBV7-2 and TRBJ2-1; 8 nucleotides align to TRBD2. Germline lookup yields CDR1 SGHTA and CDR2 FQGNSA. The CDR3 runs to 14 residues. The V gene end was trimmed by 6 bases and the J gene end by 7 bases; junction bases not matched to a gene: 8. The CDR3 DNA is TGTGCCAGCAGTCACGGACTAGCCCCGAATGAGCAGTTCTTC. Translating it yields CASSHGLAPNEQFF.

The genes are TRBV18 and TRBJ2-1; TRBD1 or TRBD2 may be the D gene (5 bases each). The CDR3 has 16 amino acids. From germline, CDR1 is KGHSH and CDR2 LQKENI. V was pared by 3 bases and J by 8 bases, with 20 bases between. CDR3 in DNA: TGTGCCAGCTCACCCCAGTCCGGGGCCAAATTCTATGAGCAGTTCTTC. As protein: CASSPQSGAKFYEQFF.

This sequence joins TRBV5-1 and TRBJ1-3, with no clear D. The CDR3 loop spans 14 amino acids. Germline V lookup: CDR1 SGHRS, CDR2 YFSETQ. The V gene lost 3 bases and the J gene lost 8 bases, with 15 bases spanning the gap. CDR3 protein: CASSSRSGRDTIYF. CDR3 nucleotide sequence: TGCGCCAGCAGCTCCAGGTCGGGGAGGGACACCATATATTTT.

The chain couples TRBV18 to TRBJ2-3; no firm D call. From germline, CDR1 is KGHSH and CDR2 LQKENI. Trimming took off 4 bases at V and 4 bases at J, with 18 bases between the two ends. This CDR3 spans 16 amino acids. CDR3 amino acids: CASSRTFNRGADTQYF. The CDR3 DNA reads TGTGCCAGCTCACGAACCTTTAATCGAGGAGCAGATACGCAGTATTTT.

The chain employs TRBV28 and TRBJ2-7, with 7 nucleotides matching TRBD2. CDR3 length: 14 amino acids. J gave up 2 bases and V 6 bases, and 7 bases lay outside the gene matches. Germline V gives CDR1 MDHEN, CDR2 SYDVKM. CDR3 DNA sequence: TGTGCCAGCAGGGTAGCGGGTATAGCCTACGAGCAGTACTTC. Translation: CASRVAGIAYEQYF.

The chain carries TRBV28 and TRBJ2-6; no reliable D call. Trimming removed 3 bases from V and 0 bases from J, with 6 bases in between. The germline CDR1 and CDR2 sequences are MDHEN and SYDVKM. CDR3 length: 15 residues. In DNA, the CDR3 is TGTGCCAGCAGTTTTCGGGTCTCTGGGGCCAACGTCCTGACTTTC. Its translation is CASSFRVSGANVLTF.

DNA of the CDR3: TGTGCCAGCAGCTTCGGCGGGGAGACTATAGGATCACCCCTCCACTTT. This encodes CASSFGGETIGSPLHF. This chain joins TRBV11-3 and TRBJ1-6; the D is unclear. The CDR3 covers 16 residues. Germline V gene sequence: CDR1 SGHNT, CDR2 YENEEA. V was shortened by 3 bases and J by 10 bases, with 19 bases between the two germline ends.

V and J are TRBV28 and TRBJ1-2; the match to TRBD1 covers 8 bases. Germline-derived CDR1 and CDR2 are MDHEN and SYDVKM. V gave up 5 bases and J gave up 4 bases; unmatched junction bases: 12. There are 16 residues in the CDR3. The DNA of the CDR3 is TGTGCCAGCAGTCCGGCCTCCAGGGGGCTGGTCTATGGCTACACCTTC. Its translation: CASSPASRGLVYGYTF.

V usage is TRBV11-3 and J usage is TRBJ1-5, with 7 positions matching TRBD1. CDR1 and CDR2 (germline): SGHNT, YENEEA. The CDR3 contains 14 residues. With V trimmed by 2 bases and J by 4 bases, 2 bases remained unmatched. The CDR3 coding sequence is TGTGCCAGCAGCTTATCAGGGGGGAATCAGCCCCAGCATTTT. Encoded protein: CASSLSGGNQPQHF.

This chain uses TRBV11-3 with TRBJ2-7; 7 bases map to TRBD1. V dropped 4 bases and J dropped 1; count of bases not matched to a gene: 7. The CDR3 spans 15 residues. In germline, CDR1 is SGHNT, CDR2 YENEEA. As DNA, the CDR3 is TGTGCCAGCAGCTCCCGACAGGGTATGTCCTACGAGCAGTACTTC. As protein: CASSSRQGMSYEQYF.

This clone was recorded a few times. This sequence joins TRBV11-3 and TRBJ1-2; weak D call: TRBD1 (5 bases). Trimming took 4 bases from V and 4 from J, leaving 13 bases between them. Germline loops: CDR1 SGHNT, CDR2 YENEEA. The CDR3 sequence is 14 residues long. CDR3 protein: CASSSTTASYGYTF. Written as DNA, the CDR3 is TGTGCCAGCAGCTCTACGACAGCGTCCTATGGCTACACCTTC.

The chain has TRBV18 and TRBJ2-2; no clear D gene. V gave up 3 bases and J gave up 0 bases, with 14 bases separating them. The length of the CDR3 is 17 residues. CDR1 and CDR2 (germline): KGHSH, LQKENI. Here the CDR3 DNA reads TGTGCCAGCTCACCCCCAGGTGGCGACGCGAACACCGGGGAGCTGTTTTTT. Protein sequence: CASSPPGGDANTGELFF.

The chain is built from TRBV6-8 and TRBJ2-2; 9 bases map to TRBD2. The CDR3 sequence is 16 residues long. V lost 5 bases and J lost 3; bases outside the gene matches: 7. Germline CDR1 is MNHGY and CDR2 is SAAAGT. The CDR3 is CASSDRTSGYTGELFF. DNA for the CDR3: TGTGCCAGCAGTGATAGAACTAGCGGGTACACCGGGGAGCTGTTTTTT.

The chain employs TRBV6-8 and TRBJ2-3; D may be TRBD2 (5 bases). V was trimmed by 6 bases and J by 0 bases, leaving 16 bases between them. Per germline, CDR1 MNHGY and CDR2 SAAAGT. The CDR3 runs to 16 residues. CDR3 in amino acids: CASSSGGWKSTDTQYF. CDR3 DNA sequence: TGTGCCAGCAGCTCTGGCGGGTGGAAGAGCACAGATACGCAGTATTTT.

The CDR3 spells CASSLDDGRYEQYF. The DNA for the CDR3 is TGCGCCAGCAGCTTGGACGACGGGAGGTACGAGCAGTACTTC. The V gene is TRBV5-1, the J gene TRBJ2-7, with TRBD2 matching 7 bases. The V and J ends lost 0 bases and 4 bases, in that order; junction bases with no gene match: 4. This CDR3 spans 14 amino acids. CDR1 and CDR2 from the germline V gene are SGHRS and YFSETQ.

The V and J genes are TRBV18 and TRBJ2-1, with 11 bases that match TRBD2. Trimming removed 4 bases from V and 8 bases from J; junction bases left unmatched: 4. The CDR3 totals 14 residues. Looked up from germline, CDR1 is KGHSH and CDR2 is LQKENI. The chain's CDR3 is CASSLAGGPDEQFF. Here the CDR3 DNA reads TGTGCCAGCTCACTAGCGGGGGGGCCCGATGAGCAGTTCTTC.

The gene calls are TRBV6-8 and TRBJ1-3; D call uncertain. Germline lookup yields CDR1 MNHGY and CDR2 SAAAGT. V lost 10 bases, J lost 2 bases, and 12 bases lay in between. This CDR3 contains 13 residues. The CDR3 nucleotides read TGTGCCACCTCGTACCCCCCTGGAAACACCATATATTTT. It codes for CATSYPPGNTIYF.

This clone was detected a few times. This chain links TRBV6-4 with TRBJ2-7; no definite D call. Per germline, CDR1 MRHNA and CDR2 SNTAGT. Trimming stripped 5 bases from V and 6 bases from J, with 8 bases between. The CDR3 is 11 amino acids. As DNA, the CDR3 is TGTGCCAGCAGTTTAGAAACCGAGCAGTACTTC. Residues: CASSLETEQYF.

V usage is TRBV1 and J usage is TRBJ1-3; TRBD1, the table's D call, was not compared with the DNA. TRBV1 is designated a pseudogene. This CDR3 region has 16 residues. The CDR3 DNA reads TGCGCCAGCAGCCAAGACCAGGGGGGCTCAGGAAACACCATATATTTT. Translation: CASSQDQGGSGNTIYF.

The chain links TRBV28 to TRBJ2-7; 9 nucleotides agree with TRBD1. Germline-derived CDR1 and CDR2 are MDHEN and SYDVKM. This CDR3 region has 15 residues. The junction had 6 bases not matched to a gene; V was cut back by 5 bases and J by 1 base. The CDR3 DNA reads TGTGCCAGCAGTCCACGGACAGGGGAATCCTACGAGCAGTACTTC. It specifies CASSPRTGESYEQYF. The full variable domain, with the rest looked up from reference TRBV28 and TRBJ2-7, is DVKVTQSSRYLVKRTGEKVFLECVQDMDHENMFWYRQDPGLGLRLIYFSYDVKMKEKGDIPEGYSVSREKKERFSLILESASTNQTSMYLCASSPRTGESYEQYFGPGTRLTVT.

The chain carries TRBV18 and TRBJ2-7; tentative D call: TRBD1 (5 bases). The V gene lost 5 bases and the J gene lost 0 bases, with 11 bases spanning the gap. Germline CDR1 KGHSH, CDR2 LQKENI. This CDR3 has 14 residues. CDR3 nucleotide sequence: TGTGCCAGCTCAAATCCCAGGGCCTCCTACGAGCAGTACTTC. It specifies CASSNPRASYEQYF.

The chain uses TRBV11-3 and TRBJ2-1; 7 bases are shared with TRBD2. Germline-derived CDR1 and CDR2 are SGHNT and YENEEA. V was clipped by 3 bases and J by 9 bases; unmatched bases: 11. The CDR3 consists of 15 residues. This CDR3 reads CASSLAPSGGGEQFF. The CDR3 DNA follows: TGTGCCAGCAGCTTGGCTCCTAGCGGTGGAGGTGAGCAGTTCTTC.

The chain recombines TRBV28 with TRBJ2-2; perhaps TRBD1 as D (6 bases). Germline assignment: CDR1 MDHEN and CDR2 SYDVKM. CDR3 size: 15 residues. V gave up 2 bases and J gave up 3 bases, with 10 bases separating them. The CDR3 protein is CASSLPGTHTGELFF. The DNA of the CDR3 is TGTGCCAGCAGTTTACCTGGGACACACACCGGGGAGCTGTTTTTT.

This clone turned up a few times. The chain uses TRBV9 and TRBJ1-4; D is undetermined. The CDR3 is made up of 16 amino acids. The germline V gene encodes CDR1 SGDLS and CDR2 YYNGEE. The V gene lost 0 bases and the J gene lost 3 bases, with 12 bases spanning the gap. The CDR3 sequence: CASSVEFGSPNEKLFF. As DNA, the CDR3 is TGTGCCAGCAGCGTAGAATTTGGGTCCCCTAATGAAAAACTGTTTTTT.

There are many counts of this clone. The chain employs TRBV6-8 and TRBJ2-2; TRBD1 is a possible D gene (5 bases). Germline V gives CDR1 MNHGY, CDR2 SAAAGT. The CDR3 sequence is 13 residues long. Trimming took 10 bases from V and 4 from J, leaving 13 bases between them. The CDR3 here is CAISATGTGELFF. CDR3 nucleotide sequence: TGTGCCATCAGCGCTACAGGCACCGGGGAGCTGTTTTTT.

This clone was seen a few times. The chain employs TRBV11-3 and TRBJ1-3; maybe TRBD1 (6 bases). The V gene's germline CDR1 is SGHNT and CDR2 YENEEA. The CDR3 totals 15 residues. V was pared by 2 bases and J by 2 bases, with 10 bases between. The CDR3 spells CASSLYAGAGNTIYF. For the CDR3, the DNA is TGTGCCAGCAGCTTATATGCAGGGGCTGGAAACACCATATATTTT.